This is a list of T cell receptor beta chains from one sample in a study of radiotherapy plus CTLA-4 blockade in lung cancer. Profiled with immunoSEQ multiplex PCR; TCRdb holds only in-frame clones, not every one. The data contain roughly 30,000 clones, 70% to 90% of them singletons. Sequencing was performed on peripheral blood, taken from a patient treated with radiotherapy plus ipilimumab. The receptors derive from a human donor with non-small cell lung cancer that progressed on radiotherapy plus ipilimumab. Each CDR3 is given with its conserved first and last residue. D genes are given only for firm matches. Clone size is not always given. Where it is, it says once, few, many or a class for expanded clones.

size	V	J	D	DNA	CDR3
-	TRBV19	TRBJ2-5	-	TGTGCCAGTAGTATAGGTGAGGGGAGGGAGACCCAGTACTTC	CASSIGEGRETQYF
-	TRBV29-1	TRBJ1-2	-	TGCTCCAGCAGCGGTGGCTATGGCTACACCTTC	CSSSGGYGYTF
-	TRBV27	TRBJ1-6	-	TGTGCCAGCTCCGGACAGTATTCACCCCTCCACTTT	CASSGQYSPLHF
few	TRBV6-5	TRBJ1-2	-	TGTGCCAGCAGTTACCAAGGGGCCGGCTCTAACTATGGCTACACCTTC	CASSYQGAGSNYGYTF
-	TRBV6-5	TRBJ1-1	-	TGTGCCAGCAGTTCCTTACAGGGAAACACTGAAGCTTTCTTT	CASSSLQGNTEAFF
once	TRBV7-2	TRBJ2-1	TRBD2	TGTGCCAGCACGGCCCAGAGCGGGGGTAGAGATGAGCAGTTCTTC	CASTAQSGGRDEQFF
-	TRBV19	TRBJ2-2	TRBD2	TGTGCCAGTATAGGACTAGCGGGGACCAGGACCGGGGAGCTGTTTTTT	CASIGLAGTRTGELFF
-	TRBV13	TRBJ2-3	-	TGTGCCAGCAGCCTGGAAACGGGGGACACAGATACGCAGTATTTT	CASSLETGDTDTQYF
-	TRBV4-3	TRBJ1-1	-	TGCGCCAGCAGCCAAGAAGGCAGCGTGAACACTGAAGCTTTCTTT	CASSQEGSVNTEAFF
-	TRBV27	TRBJ2-3	TRBD1	TGTGCCAGCAGTGACAGGGGATTGATCACAGATACGCAGTATTTT	CASSDRGLITDTQYF
-	TRBV19	TRBJ2-1	TRBD2	TGTGCCAGTAGTCAGCTAGCGGGGGGGCTCTATGAGCAGTTCTTC	CASSQLAGGLYEQFF